The sequence of this T cell receptor beta chain was determined in a study of cytotoxic CD8 clonotypes in ibrutinib-treated CLL. Study-wide context: Partial responses numbered some 24 and complete responses 2; after a median around 68 months, roughly 14 stayed remitted and approximately twelve progressed. General observations from the study: Public clonotypes were seen rarely and were contracted or stable on treatment. In comparison with age-matched healthy donors, baseline clonality was higher and tracked circulating CD8+ T-cell counts.

Measured with immunoSEQ multiplex PCR; TCRdb has only the in-frame clones, and not every one. Among roughly 200,000 clones listed, about two thirds were seen once. This clone was detected only a few times. Its specificity is unknown. Genomic DNA in an amount of around 2.2 micrograms was extracted from cryopreserved PBMCs and used for the preparation of TCR beta libraries. This CDR3 is built from 13 residues. V dropped 4 bases and J dropped 10 bases, with 16 bases sitting between them. CDR1 is MNHEY, CDR2 SVGAGI, per germline. The chain joins TRBV6-5 to TRBJ1-2; possible D gene TRBD1, 5 bases. The sample was PBMCs, taken after 24 months of ibrutinib treatment. The source is a human donor with chronic lymphocytic leukemia. CDR3 in amino acids: CASSSGDRAFYTF. The DNA of the CDR3 is TGTGCCAGCAGTTCTGGGGACCGCGCCTTCTACACCTTC.